What follows are 25 T cell receptor beta chains derived from one specimen sequenced in a study of early T cells in non-severe SARS-CoV-2 infection. TCRdb fed the 5' RACE reads into MiXCR, producing one record per CDR3 protein. The top ten hold around 4.5% of the sample, which has around 70,000 distinct CDR3 sequences, 9.5% to 15% seen once. The sequencing input was whole blood. The receptors come from an adult who was a healthcare worker with PCR-confirmed SARS-CoV-2 infection or an uninfected control (not recorded which).

This clonotype appeared a few times. The gene calls are TRBV6-2 or TRBV6-3 and TRBJ1-2; D ambiguous. The germline V gene has CDR1 MNHEY and CDR2 SVGEGT. Trimming pared 0 bases from V and 4 bases from J, leaving 9 bases between. The CDR3 is 14 amino acids. CDR3 protein: CASSYSTESYGYTF. CDR3 DNA sequence: TGTGCCAGCAGTTACTCGACTGAGAGCTATGGCTACACCTTC.

This chain links TRBV28 with TRBJ1-2; 7 bases match TRBD1. With V trimmed by 7 bases and J by 1 base, 6 bases remained unmatched. Germline values: CDR1 MDHEN, CDR2 SYDVKM. The CDR3 spans 14 residues. The CDR3 DNA reads TGTGCCAGCACCTTCACAGGGGTTAACTATGGCTACACCTTC. It is translated as CASTFTGVNYGYTF.

CDR3 sequence (DNA): TGTGCCAGCAGTGACTCATCCGGACAGCCGAACACCGGGGAGCTGTTTTTT. Its translation is CASSDSSGQPNTGELFF. The rearrangement joins TRBV9 to TRBJ2-2; possible D gene TRBD1, 6 bases. With 5 bases removed from V and 0 bases from J, the gap between germline ends came to 17 bases. Germline CDR1 is SGDLS and CDR2 is YYNGEE. This CDR3 contains 17 residues.

A remark on this clonotype: A read error may be the cause here, since a much bigger clone is one base away. The chain uses TRBV7-9 and TRBJ2-7; D unclear. Per the germline V gene, CDR1 is SEHNR and CDR2 is FQNEAQ (reference sequence). The CDR3 is made up of 14 amino acids. The DNA of the CDR3 is TGTGTCAGCACCACCTCGGCCTGGGCAGGAGAGCAGTACTTC. This gives the protein CVSTTSAWAGEQYF.

DNA for the CDR3: TGCAGCGTTGAGGAAGCGGGACAGGGACTAAGAACGGGCGAGCAGTACTTC. Residues: CSVEEAGQGLRTGEQYF. The J gene is TRBJ2-7, the V gene TRBV29-1, with TRBD1 identical over 9 bases. The CDR3 loop spans 17 amino acids. J was trimmed by 6 bases and V by 3 bases; bases with no gene match: 18. The germline V gene encodes CDR1 SQVTM and CDR2 ANQGSEA.

This clonotype was seen at least ten times. This chain connects TRBV12-3 or TRBV12-4 to TRBJ2-3; 13 nucleotides agree with TRBD2. V was clipped by 5 bases and J by 0 bases; unmatched bases: 5. This CDR3 comprises 17 residues. The DNA for the CDR3 is TGTGCCAGCAGTCCTCGACTAGCGGGGGGCAGCACAGATACGCAGTATTTT. Its translation is CASSPRLAGGSTDTQYF.

The chain carries TRBV5-5 and TRBJ2-2; perhaps TRBD1 as D (6 bases). This CDR3 contains 16 residues. Germline V CDR1 and CDR2: SGHKS, YYEKEE (reference sequence). Trimming took 1 base from V and 5 from J, leaving 15 bases between them. The CDR3 loop reads CASSLRTDLGTGELFF. CDR3 nucleotide sequence: TGTGCCAGCAGCTTGAGGACAGACCTGGGAACCGGGGAGCTGTTTTTT.

The chain recombines TRBV29-1 with TRBJ2-2; D is ambiguous. With 3 bases removed from V and 1 base from J, the gap between germline ends came to 12 bases. Germline CDR1 SQVTM, CDR2 ANQGSEA. There are 15 residues in the CDR3. The DNA of the CDR3 is TGCAGCGTTGAGTTACAAAACAGGAACACCGGGGAGCTGTTTTTT. This translates into CSVELQNRNTGELFF.

On this clonotype itself: A much larger clonotype is one base distant, so this may be a read error. The chain is built from TRBV7-9 and TRBJ2-5, with 9 bases fitting TRBD2. Germline loops: CDR1 SEHNR, CDR2 FQNEAQ (reference sequence). The CDR3 sequence is 16 residues long. The CDR3 spells CASNLAGDGSQETQYF. In DNA form, the CDR3 reads TGTGCCAGCAACTTAGCGGGGGACGGAAGCCAAGAGACCCAGTACTTC.

CDR3 sequence: CASSKISFRAPVINSPLHF. Written as DNA, the CDR3 is TGTGCCAGCAGCAAGATTAGTTTCAGGGCGCCGGTTATCAATTCACCCCTCCACTTT. V usage is TRBV21-1 and J usage is TRBJ1-6; the table's TRBD1 call for D was not verified on the DNA. TRBV21-1 is a documented pseudogene. CDR3 length: 19 residues.

At least ten counts were recorded for this clonotype. In DNA form, the CDR3 reads TGTGCCAGCAGTGAACCAGGGGCTGGGGAGACCCAGTACTTC. Amino acids: CASSEPGAGETQYF. The genes are TRBV25-1 and TRBJ2-5; perhaps TRBD1 as D (6 bases). V dropped 2 bases and J dropped 5 bases, with 12 bases sitting between them. This CDR3 contains 14 residues. From germline, CDR1 is MGHDK and CDR2 SYGVNS.

The chain carries TRBV29-1 and TRBJ2-1; D perhaps matches TRBD2 (6 bases). The CDR3 spans 10 residues. With 7 bases removed from V and 7 bases from J, the gap between germline ends came to 8 bases. Germline V gene lookup returns CDR1 SQVTM and CDR2 ANQGSEA. The chain's CDR3 is CSAGGNEQFF. DNA for the CDR3: TGCAGCGCCGGAGGGAATGAGCAGTTCTTC.

The chain employs TRBV20-1 and TRBJ2-3; 12 nucleotides agree with TRBD2. In germline, CDR1 is DFQATT, CDR2 SNEGSKA (reference sequence). The CDR3 length is 15 residues. The ends lost 6 bases at V and 6 bases at J; junction bases unmatched: 10. The CDR3 region is CSATASGRAQDTQYF. In DNA, the CDR3 is TGCAGTGCAACCGCTAGCGGGAGGGCCCAGGATACGCAGTATTTT.

In its sample, this clonotype was seen many times. The junction departs from the called germline gene at one end, perhaps through a read error. This chain links TRBV9 with TRBJ1-2; TRBD1 is a possible D gene (6 bases). CDR1 is SGDLS, CDR2 YYNGEE, per germline. CDR3 size: 14 residues. The CDR3 coding sequence is TGTGTCAGCAGCGCAGTTCCGTACAGGGTTGGCTACACCTTC. Protein product: CVSSAVPYRVGYTF.

This clonotype was detected only a few times. The genes are TRBV5-5 and TRBJ1-6; no clear D. V gave up 2 bases and J gave up 0 bases, with 6 bases separating them. Germline lookup yields CDR1 SGHKS and CDR2 YYEKEE (reference sequence). CDR3 length: 15 amino acids. The CDR3 DNA reads TGTGCCAGCAGCTTATCCAGCTCCTATAATTCACCCCTCCACTTT. Its translation: CASSLSSSYNSPLHF.

V is TRBV5-1 and J is TRBJ2-5; D unresolved. This CDR3 is built from 14 residues. CDR1 and CDR2 (germline): SGHRS, YFSETQ. Between the trimmed V and J ends, which lost 0 bases and 1 base, there was a span of 7 bases. This CDR3 reads CASSLVPSQETQYF. The CDR3, as DNA: TGCGCCAGCAGCTTGGTCCCAAGCCAAGAGACCCAGTACTTC. The complete variable domain, with remaining parts taken from reference TRBV5-1 and TRBJ2-5, reads KAGVTQTPRYLIKTRGQQVTLSCSPISGHRSVSWYQQTPGQGLQFLFEYFSETQRNKGNFPGRFSGRQFSNSRSEMNVSTLELGDSALYLCASSLVPSQETQYFGPGTRLLVL.

This clonotype showed up many times. The chain couples TRBV4-1 to TRBJ2-1, with D perhaps TRBD2 (7 bases). Per germline, CDR1 MGHRA and CDR2 YSYEKL. Trimming took off 3 bases at V and 3 bases at J, with 21 bases between the two ends. The CDR3 runs 18 residues. This CDR3 reads CASSQGAASGIIYNEQFF. The CDR3 region has the DNA TGCGCCAGCAGCCAGGGGGCGGCTAGCGGTATTATCTACAATGAGCAGTTCTTC.

This clonotype appeared a single time. The rearrangement links TRBV3-1 to TRBJ2-7; tentative D call: TRBD1 (6 bases). Germline V lookup: CDR1 LGHDT, CDR2 YNNKEL (reference sequence). The V gene lost 4 bases and the J gene lost 3 bases, with 10 bases spanning the gap. The CDR3 is made up of 13 amino acids. DNA of the CDR3: TGTGCCAGCAGCCGGGGACAATACTACGAGCAGTACTTC. This gives the protein CASSRGQYYEQYF.

This clonotype turned up a few times. The chain employs TRBV7-9 and TRBJ2-3; 9 nucleotides agree with TRBD2. Germline assignment: CDR1 SEHNR and CDR2 FQNEAQ (reference sequence). The length of the CDR3 is 16 residues. The V gene end was trimmed by 4 bases and the J gene end by 0 bases; junction bases not matched to a gene: 5. The CDR3 is CASSSTSGHSTDTQYF. Written as DNA, the CDR3 is TGTGCCAGCAGCTCGACTAGCGGACATAGCACAGATACGCAGTATTTT.

The V gene is TRBV27, the J gene TRBJ2-1, with TRBD1 matching over 11 bases. The V and J ends lost 6 bases and 6 bases, in that order; junction bases with no gene match: 10. Germline V gives CDR1 MNHEY, CDR2 SMNVEV (reference sequence). The CDR3 spans 16 residues. The CDR3 coding sequence is TGTGCCAGCAGGCCCGGGACAGGGGGACTTTCCAATGAGCAGTTCTTC. Protein: CASRPGTGGLSNEQFF.

This clonotype was picked up many times. V and J are TRBV4-1 and TRBJ1-2, with D unclear. The CDR3 runs to 14 residues. With 0 bases removed from V and 4 bases from J, the gap between germline ends came to 9 bases. Germline CDR1 reads MGHRA; CDR2 reads YSYEKL. The CDR3 region has the DNA TGCGCCAGCAGCCAAGATGAGAGAGGCTATGGCTACACCTTC. Amino acids: CASSQDERGYGYTF.

This chain connects TRBV7-3 to TRBJ2-3; 8 nucleotides agree with TRBD2. CDR1 SGHTA and CDR2 FQGTGA come from the germline V gene. V shed 3 bases, J shed 4 bases, and the junction held 6 bases outside the gene matches. CDR3 size: 15 residues. As DNA, the CDR3 is TGTGCCAGCAGCTTCACCGGGGGGGCCGCAGATACGCAGTATTTT. This translates into CASSFTGGAADTQYF.

The V and J genes are TRBV24-1 and TRBJ2-2, with a possible D match to TRBD1 (6 bases). Per germline, CDR1 KGHDR and CDR2 SFDVKD. Trimming removed 4 bases at V and 9 bases at J, with 14 bases between. This CDR3 has 14 amino acids. The DNA of the CDR3 is TGTGCCACCAGTGAAACTGGACAGTCGAGGGAGCTGTTTTTT. Translated, it gives CATSETGQSRELFF.

The sample holds a few counts of this clonotype. The J gene is TRBJ1-2, the V gene TRBV10-3, with D unclear. The CDR3 has 11 amino acids. Per germline, CDR1 ENHRY and CDR2 SYGVKD. Trimming stripped 4 bases from V and 7 bases from J, with 7 bases between. The CDR3 coding sequence is TGTGCCATCAGTGCGGGGATTGGCTACACCTTC. This codes for CAISAGIGYTF.

This clonotype was recorded at least ten times. This sequence joins TRBV2 and TRBJ2-2; weak D call: TRBD2 (5 bases). The CDR3 runs 15 residues. Trimming stripped 3 bases from V and 3 bases from J, with 11 bases between. CDR1 and CDR2 from the germline V gene are SNHLY and FYNNEI. The CDR3 reads CASSEPGEHTGELFF. The CDR3 DNA reads TGTGCCAGCAGTGAGCCCGGGGAGCACACCGGGGAGCTGTTTTTT.